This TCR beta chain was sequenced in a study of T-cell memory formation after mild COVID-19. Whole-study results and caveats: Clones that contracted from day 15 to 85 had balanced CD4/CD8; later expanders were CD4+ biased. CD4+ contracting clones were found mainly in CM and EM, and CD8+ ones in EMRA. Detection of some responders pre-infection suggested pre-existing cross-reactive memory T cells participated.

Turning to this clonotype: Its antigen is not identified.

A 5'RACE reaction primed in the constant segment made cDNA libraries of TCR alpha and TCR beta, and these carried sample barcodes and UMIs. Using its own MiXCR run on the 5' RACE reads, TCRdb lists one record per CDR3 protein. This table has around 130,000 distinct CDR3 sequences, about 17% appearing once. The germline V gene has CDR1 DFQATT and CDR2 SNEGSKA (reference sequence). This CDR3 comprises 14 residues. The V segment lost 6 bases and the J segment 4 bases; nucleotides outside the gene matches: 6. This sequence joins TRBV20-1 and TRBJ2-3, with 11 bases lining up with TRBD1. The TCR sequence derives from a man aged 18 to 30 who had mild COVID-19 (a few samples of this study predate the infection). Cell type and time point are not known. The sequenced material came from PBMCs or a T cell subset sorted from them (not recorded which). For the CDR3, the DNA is TGCAGTGCGGAACAGGGACAGGGGGCAGATACGCAGTATTTT. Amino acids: CSAEQGQGADTQYF.